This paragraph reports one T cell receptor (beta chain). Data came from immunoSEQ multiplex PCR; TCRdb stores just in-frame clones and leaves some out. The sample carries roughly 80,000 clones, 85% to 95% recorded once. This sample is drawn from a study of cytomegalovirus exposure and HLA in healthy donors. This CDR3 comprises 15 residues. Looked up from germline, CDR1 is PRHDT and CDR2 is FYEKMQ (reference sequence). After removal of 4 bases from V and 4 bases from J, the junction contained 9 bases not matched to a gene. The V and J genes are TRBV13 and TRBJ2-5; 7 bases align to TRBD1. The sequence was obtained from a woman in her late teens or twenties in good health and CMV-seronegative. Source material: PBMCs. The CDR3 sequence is CASSSGQAAGETQYF. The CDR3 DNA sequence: TGTGCCAGCAGCTCTGGACAGGCCGCCGGAGAGACCCAGTACTTC.